One sample yielded the 4 T cell receptor beta chains listed below, sequenced in a study of shared clonotypes between healthy human individuals. Profiling relied on immunoSEQ multiplex PCR, and the TCRdb table lists in-frame clones only, not all of them. The sample contains 1.5 million to 1.9 million clones, 98% of which appear only once. The sample comprised naive CD4+ T cells sorted from blood. Subset defined: CD45RA+ positively selected. The receptor set was obtained from a man aged 25 to 40 in good health.

V usage is TRBV19 and J usage is TRBJ1-5; perhaps TRBD1 as D (6 bases). V was clipped by 5 bases and J by 6 bases, with 14 bases between them. The CDR3 is made up of 14 amino acids. Germline lookup yields CDR1 LNHDA and CDR2 SQIVND (reference sequence). The CDR3 DNA follows: TGTGCCAGTAGTGGCAGGGGCCGGTCTCAGCCCCAGCATTTT. This codes for CASSGRGRSQPQHF.

This sequence joins TRBV19 and TRBJ2-1, with D possibly TRBD1 on 6 matching bases. V lost 0 bases and J 0 bases, leaving 9 bases between the germline ends. Germline-derived CDR1 and CDR2 are LNHDA and SQIVND (reference sequence). CDR3 length equals 16 residues. In nucleotides, the CDR3 is TGTGCCAGTAGTATAGAGGGGGCCAGCTCCTACAATGAGCAGTTCTTC. It is translated as CASSIEGASSYNEQFF.

This chain uses TRBV5-1 with TRBJ2-7; no reliable D call. Germline V gene data show CDR1 as SGHRS and CDR2 as YFSETQ. CDR3 length equals 14 residues. V was shortened by 4 bases and J by 3 bases, with 14 bases between the two germline ends. The CDR3 DNA is TGCGCCAGCAGCGGCATGATAGGGTACTACGAGCAGTACTTC. Encoded protein: CASSGMIGYYEQYF.

Worth noting for this clone: This specimen includes other DNA sequences encoding the same CDR3. The chain is built from TRBV9 and TRBJ2-1; D remains unclear. CDR3 length equals 15 residues. V lost 4 bases and J lost 0, with 11 bases in between. Germline V gene data show CDR1 as SGDLS and CDR2 as YYNGEE. The CDR3 loop reads CASSPHVSSYNEQFF. CDR3 DNA sequence: TGTGCCAGCAGCCCTCACGTCAGCTCCTACAATGAGCAGTTCTTC.